Each of the 23 T cell receptor beta chains below was sequenced from the same sample in a study of T cells in localized non-small cell lung cancer. The assay was immunoSEQ multiplex PCR, and TCRdb's table has in-frame clones only and misses some. The sample carries about 23,000 clones, less than 95% recorded once. The sequencing here drew on peripheral blood, taken before any cancer treatment. These receptors originate from a woman aged 35 to 75 with stage I lung adenocarcinoma.

V usage is TRBV5-1 and J usage is TRBJ2-5, with D perhaps matching TRBD2 (6 bases). Germline assignment: CDR1 SGHRS and CDR2 YFSETQ. V lost 4 bases and J lost 5, with 15 bases in between. CDR3 size: 14 residues. CDR3: CASSGGERGETQYF. The CDR3 DNA reads as TGCGCCAGCAGCGGAGGGGAGCGCGGGGAGACCCAGTACTTC. Full variable domain (missing parts from reference TRBV5-1 and TRBJ2-5): KAGVTQTPRYLIKTRGQQVTLSCSPISGHRSVSWYQQTPGQGLQFLFEYFSETQRNKGNFPGRFSGRQFSNSRSEMNVSTLELGDSALYLCASSGGERGETQYFGPGTRLLVL.

V gene TRBV29-1 combines with J gene TRBJ1-5, with 7 bases that match TRBD1. V was clipped by 4 bases and J by 7 bases; unmatched bases: 7. The CDR3 totals 13 residues. The V gene's germline CDR1 is SQVTM and CDR2 ANQGSEA. The CDR3 loop reads CSVGDRVNQPQHF. CDR3 sequence (DNA): TGCAGCGTTGGAGACAGGGTGAACCAGCCCCAGCATTTT.

The J gene is TRBJ2-7, the V gene TRBV7-9; the D is unclear. The CDR3 runs to 14 residues. The V and J ends lost 1 base and 7 bases respectively, with 14 bases between them. Germline lookup yields CDR1 SEHNR and CDR2 FQNEAQ (reference sequence). CDR3 protein: CASSLESSVREQYF. DNA of the CDR3: TGTGCCAGCAGCTTAGAATCGTCAGTGAGGGAGCAGTACTTC. Filled out from reference TRBV7-9 and TRBJ2-7, the complete variable domain reads DTGVSQNPRHKITKRGQNVTFRCDPISEHNRLYWYRQTLGQGPEFLTYFQNEAQLEKSRLLSDRFSAERPKGSFSTLEIQRTEQGDSAMYLCASSLESSVREQYFGPGTRLTVT.

The chain recombines TRBV27 with TRBJ2-1; D unclear. Germline assignment: CDR1 MNHEY and CDR2 SMNVEV (reference sequence). The V end lost 3 bases, the J end lost 4 bases, and 7 bases lay between the germline ends. The CDR3 loop spans 13 amino acids. The CDR3 sequence: CASSLAAYNEQFF. CDR3 coding DNA: TGTGCCAGCAGTTTGGCAGCTTACAATGAGCAGTTCTTC.

The chain recombines TRBV4-2 with TRBJ2-1; 7 positions match TRBD2. J lost 0 bases, V lost 3 bases, and 5 bases had no gene match. The CDR3 is 16 residues long. Germline V gives CDR1 LGHNA, CDR2 YNFKEQ. The CDR3 DNA follows: TGTGCCAGCAGCCAGGCTAGGACTAGCTCCTACAATGAGCAGTTCTTC. Translating gives CASSQARTSSYNEQFF.

The genes are TRBV28 and TRBJ1-1, with D possibly being TRBD1 (5 bases). The V and J ends lost 4 bases and 13 bases respectively, with 22 bases between them. Germline lookup yields CDR1 MDHEN and CDR2 SYDVKM. CDR3 length: 14 amino acids. The CDR3 coding sequence is TGTGCCAGCAGTTCCCCGGGGAGGGGTGGTGGGGATTTCTTT. The encoded protein is CASSSPGRGGGDFF.

The chain joins TRBV9 to TRBJ2-1, with 8 bases identical to TRBD2. CDR1 and CDR2 from the germline V gene are SGDLS and YYNGEE. V lost 0 bases to trimming and J lost 10 bases; unmatched junction nucleotides: 9. The CDR3 consists of 15 residues. The CDR3 sequence is CASSVGAGAIVEQFF. The CDR3 DNA follows: TGTGCCAGCAGCGTAGGAGCGGGAGCAATCGTGGAGCAGTTCTTC.

This chain uses TRBV15 with TRBJ1-1; 8 bases are shared with TRBD1. The V gene's germline CDR1 is LNHNV and CDR2 YYDKDF (reference sequence). V shed 5 bases and J 5 bases; nucleotides not matched to a gene: 4. This CDR3 contains 13 residues. The CDR3 loop is CATSGYRGTEAFF. CDR3 coding DNA: TGTGCCACCAGCGGATACAGGGGGACTGAAGCTTTCTTT.

The rearrangement links TRBV6-1 to TRBJ2-7; TRBD2 is a possible D gene (5 bases). The CDR3 extends over 11 amino acids. Between the trimmed V and J ends, which lost 10 bases and 6 bases, there was a span of 13 bases. Looked up from germline, CDR1 is MNHNS and CDR2 is SASEGT. CDR3 residues: CATAKGLEQYF. The CDR3 coding sequence is TGTGCCACCGCGAAAGGACTCGAGCAGTACTTC.

For this clone: Other DNA variants within this sample encode the same CDR3. The V and J genes are TRBV7-3 and TRBJ2-6; D is unclear. V was shortened by 4 bases and J by 4 bases, with 17 bases between the two germline ends. CDR1 is SGHTA and CDR2 is FQGTGA in the germline V gene. The CDR3 consists of 17 residues. The DNA for the CDR3 is TGTGCCAGCAGCTCGGACGGGTCAGGTTGGGGGGCCAACGTCCTGACTTTC. Protein product: CASSSDGSGWGANVLTF.

The genes are TRBV11-2 and TRBJ2-5; D possibly corresponds to TRBD2 (5 bases). With the DNA end fitting TRBJ2-7 better, the J assignment may be wrong. This CDR3 comprises 17 residues. CDR1 SGHAT and CDR2 FQNNGV come from the germline V gene. The CDR3 DNA sequence: TGTGCCAGCAGCTTATTACCCTTCGGACTGAAAGGCTACGAGCAGTACTTC. Amino acids: CASSLLPFGLKGYEQYF.

The chain links TRBV28 to TRBJ2-1; D unclear. CDR3 length: 13 amino acids. Germline lookup yields CDR1 MDHEN and CDR2 SYDVKM. V was cut by 10 bases and J by 7 bases, with 17 bases left in between. The DNA of the CDR3 is TGTGCCACCACAACCATGAGCCTTAATGAGCAGTTCTTC. Its translation is CATTTMSLNEQFF.

The rearrangement joins TRBV4-1 to TRBJ2-1, with D perhaps given as TRBD1 or TRBD2 (5 bases each). CDR1 and CDR2 (germline): MGHRA, YSYEKL. There are 16 residues in the CDR3. Trimming took 4 bases from V and 0 from J, leaving 13 bases between them. The CDR3, as DNA: TGCGCCAGCAGCCCACAGGACTTGTTCTCCTACAATGAGCAGTTCTTC. It yields the protein CASSPQDLFSYNEQFF.

The chain recombines TRBV10-3 with TRBJ2-3; 11 positions match TRBD2. V was pared by 5 bases and J by 3 bases, with 4 bases of the junction left unmatched. Germline V gives CDR1 ENHRY, CDR2 SYGVKD. This CDR3 has 15 residues. CDR3 sequence (DNA): TGTGCCATCAGTTATTCTAGCGGGAGGACAGATACGCAGTATTTT. It encodes CAISYSSGRTDTQYF.

CDR3 bases: TGTGCCATCAGTGAGCCGGAGCGGAACTATGGCTACACCTTC. As protein: CAISEPERNYGYTF. The chain has TRBV10-3 and TRBJ1-2, with no clear D. This CDR3 comprises 14 residues. Looked up from germline, CDR1 is ENHRY and CDR2 is SYGVKD. V was clipped by 2 bases and J by 2 bases, with 9 bases between them.

V usage is TRBV28 and J usage is TRBJ1-2, with 10 bases lining up with TRBD1. The junction had 6 bases not matched to a gene; V was cut back by 4 bases and J by 7 bases. The length of the CDR3 is 14 residues. Germline V gives CDR1 MDHEN, CDR2 SYDVKM. The chain's CDR3 is CASSSGTGAGGYTF. Here the CDR3 DNA reads TGTGCCAGCAGTTCCGGGACAGGGGCGGGTGGCTACACCTTC.

The chain links TRBV5-1 to TRBJ2-1; D not certain. V lost 6 bases, J lost 6 bases, and 19 bases lay in between. This CDR3 is 15 amino acids long. Looked up from germline, CDR1 is SGHRS and CDR2 is YFSETQ. The CDR3, as DNA: TGCGCCAGCAAGGGTTCAGTAATTCACACCAATGAGCAGTTCTTC. This sequence encodes CASKGSVIHTNEQFF.

The J gene is TRBJ1-2, the V gene TRBV2; D is possibly TRBD1 (6 bases). V dropped 1 base and J dropped 3 bases, with 12 bases sitting between them. The CDR3 has 15 residues. CDR1 is SNHLY and CDR2 is FYNNEI in the germline V gene. The CDR3 reads CASSEGRGHDYGYTF. CDR3 DNA sequence: TGTGCCAGCAGTGAAGGGAGGGGACATGACTATGGCTACACCTTC.

The rearrangement uses TRBV13 and TRBJ2-3, with D unresolved. Germline V gives CDR1 PRHDT, CDR2 FYEKMQ (reference sequence). The CDR3 covers 15 residues. Deletions cut 5 bases from V and 2 bases from J, with 14 bases between. Here the CDR3 reads CASSGKQTITDTQYF. Here the CDR3 DNA reads TGTGCCAGCAGCGGGAAACAGACAATCACAGATACGCAGTATTTT.

The chain joins TRBV2 to TRBJ2-5; no clear D gene. The germline gives CDR1 SNHLY, CDR2 FYNNEI. The CDR3 runs to 14 residues. V lost 2 bases and J lost 0, with 7 bases in between. This CDR3 reads CASSEQQYQETQYF. As DNA, the CDR3 is TGTGCCAGCAGTGAACAGCAGTACCAAGAGACCCAGTACTTC.

The V and J genes are TRBV19 and TRBJ2-1, with D hard to call. The CDR3 is made up of 15 amino acids. Germline V gene data show CDR1 as LNHDA and CDR2 as SQIVND (reference sequence). V shed 6 bases and J shed 2 bases, with 14 bases lying between them. This chain's CDR3 is CASRREKGTYNEQFF. The CDR3 DNA is TGTGCCAGTAGGCGTGAAAAAGGGACCTACAATGAGCAGTTCTTC.

The genes are TRBV7-2 and TRBJ2-7; possibly TRBD1 for D (5 bases). V lost 0 bases to trimming and J lost 3 bases, with 9 bases between them. The length of the CDR3 is 14 residues. The V gene's germline CDR1 is SGHTA and CDR2 FQGNSA. CDR3 loop: CASSLARQGYEQYF. The CDR3 coding sequence is TGTGCCAGCAGCTTAGCGAGGCAGGGCTACGAGCAGTACTTC.

The V and J genes are TRBV19 and TRBJ2-4; possible D gene TRBD2, 6 bases. The CDR3 runs to 17 residues. The ends were cut back, 4 bases at V and 2 bases at J, with 18 bases in the middle. CDR1 is LNHDA, CDR2 SQIVND, per germline (reference sequence). The CDR3 DNA follows: TGTGCCAGTAGTAACCGGACGGGGGTTAAATCCAAAAACATTCAGTACTTC. Amino acid sequence: CASSNRTGVKSKNIQYF.